This T cell receptor (beta chain) was sequenced in a study of long-term antiretroviral therapy in people with HIV. Survey level was the resolution at which the v3.0 immunoSEQ assay ran. This table comes from immunoSEQ multiplex PCR, and its TCRdb copy is limited to in-frame clones, with some not included. The sample records roughly 35,000 clones, approximately 93% being singletons. Points on this clone: A junction end diverges from the germline sequence, so it may reflect a read error.

The CDR3 consists of 14 residues. Germline CDR1 and CDR2: SSHAT and FNYEAQ (reference sequence). One or more pre-ART and two or more post-ART PBMC samples were available from each donor. The source of this sequence is a woman in her forties or fifties with HIV. The chain is built from TRBV7-7 and TRBJ1-3; 7 bases fit TRBD1. The sample was unsorted PBMCs, taken about 5.1 years after starting antiretroviral therapy. The CDR3 DNA reads TGTGCTAGCAGCCCGGGACAGACTGGAAACACCATATATTTT. This codes for CASSPGQTGNTIYF. Using reference TRBV7-7 and TRBJ1-3 for the parts outside the CDR3, the full variable domain is GAGVSQSPRYKVTKRGQDVTLRCDPISSHATLYWYQQALGQGPEFLTYFNYEAQPDKSGLPSDRFSAERPEGSISTLTIQRTEQRDSAMYRCASSPGQTGNTIYFGEGSWLTVV.